Listed here are 16 T cell receptor beta chains from one sample, sequenced in a study of cytomegalovirus exposure and HLA in healthy donors. In the PCR, 60 Vbeta and 13 Jbeta primers were used. Only in-frame clones appear in the TCRdb table, and some are missing; sequencing was by immunoSEQ multiplex PCR. Among more than 140,000 clones, about four fifths were seen once, and the ten largest hold around 6.1%. Sequences were obtained from PBMCs. Receptors originate from a man under 40 in good health and CMV-seropositive.

The chain recombines TRBV14 with TRBJ2-5; 10 bases map to TRBD2. Trimming removed 1 base from V and 7 bases from J; junction bases left unmatched: 6. The CDR3 extends over 15 amino acids. The germline CDR1 and CDR2 sequences are SGHDN and FVKESK. The DNA of the CDR3 is TGTGCCAGCAGCCAAGCCAGCGGGGGGGGCCGGACCCAGTACTTC. Translated: CASSQASGGGRTQYF.

This chain links TRBV7-6 with TRBJ2-1; 7 positions match TRBD2. Germline assignment: CDR1 SGHVS and CDR2 FNYEAQ. V lost 4 bases and J lost 5; bases outside the gene matches: 5. This CDR3 has 14 amino acids. CDR3 sequence: CASSSVGGNNEQFF. The CDR3 DNA follows: TGTGCCAGCAGCTCCGTGGGGGGGAACAATGAGCAGTTCTTC.

This clone occurred a few times. The chain has TRBV7-2 and TRBJ1-2; 7 nucleotides align to TRBD1. The CDR3 has 16 amino acids. V trimming: 1 base; J trimming: 5 bases; junction bases outside the gene matches: 10. CDR1 SGHTA and CDR2 FQGNSA come from the germline V gene. CDR3 in amino acids: CASSLGGTAAGYGYTF. In nucleotides, the CDR3 is TGTGCCAGCAGCTTAGGGGGGACAGCTGCGGGGTATGGCTACACCTTC.

This clone was observed a single time. V gene TRBV7-6 combines with J gene TRBJ2-3; D is possibly TRBD2 (7 bases). Trimming shortened V by 0 bases and J by 14 bases, and 18 bases separated the two germline ends. Per germline, CDR1 SGHVS and CDR2 FNYEAQ. The length of the CDR3 is 14 residues. CDR3 DNA: TGTGCCAGCAGCTTAGCGCACCGGGGGGCGTCTTTGTATTTT. The encoded protein is CASSLAHRGASLYF.

The genes are TRBV6-5 and TRBJ2-3, with a tentative D call TRBD2 (5 bases). Germline CDR1 and CDR2: MNHEY and SVGAGI. CDR3 length equals 14 residues. V shed 5 bases and J shed 2 bases, with 11 bases lying between them. The DNA of the CDR3 is TGTGCCAGCAGTGGGAGCGGAGACACAGATACGCAGTATTTT. It specifies CASSGSGDTDTQYF.

This chain connects TRBV5-1 to TRBJ2-5; no definite D call. The end of the DNA is better explained by TRBJ2-7, so the J call may be wrong. The CDR3 loop spans 13 amino acids. The germline gives CDR1 SGHRS, CDR2 YFSETQ. The CDR3 is CASSLDEIYEQYF. The CDR3 DNA reads TGCGCCAGCAGCTTGGACGAGATCTACGAGCAGTACTTC.

This clone is judged medium-sized. The CDR3 is CASSEQGTGELFF. CDR3 DNA sequence: TGTGCCAGCAGTGAACAGGGGACCGGGGAGCTGTTTTTT. J is TRBJ2-2 and V is TRBV6-4; 7 bases line up with TRBD1. The germline V gene encodes CDR1 MRHNA and CDR2 SNTAGT. The V segment lost 3 bases and the J segment 5 bases; nucleotides outside the gene matches: 0. The CDR3 runs 13 residues.

The chain recombines TRBV7-6 with TRBJ2-6; the D is unclear. The V end was cut by 1 base, the J end by 0 bases, with 4 bases between. The CDR3 is 15 residues long. The germline CDR1 and CDR2 sequences are SGHVS and FNYEAQ. CDR3 nucleotide sequence: TGTGCCAGCAGCTTAGACTACTCTGGGGCCAACGTCCTGACTTTC. As protein: CASSLDYSGANVLTF.

The chain combines TRBV28 with TRBJ2-7, with a weak D call TRBD1 (6 bases). Per the germline V gene, CDR1 is MDHEN and CDR2 is SYDVKM. The CDR3 runs 13 residues. With 11 bases removed from V and 3 bases from J, the gap between germline ends came to 17 bases. The CDR3 region is CAHPDSEDYEQYF. CDR3 DNA sequence: TGTGCCCATCCGGACAGCGAAGACTACGAGCAGTACTTC.

This clone was seen once. The chain carries TRBV23-1 and TRBJ2-5; 9 nucleotides line up with TRBD1. Matching the DNA end better, TRBJ2-7 makes the J call doubtful. Being an ORF, TRBV23-1 has a function that is uncertain. The CDR3 extends over 16 amino acids. CDR3 DNA sequence: TGCGCCAGCAGTCATTGGGACAGGGCTGGGTATAACGAGCAGTACTTC. Residues: CASSHWDRAGYNEQYF.

This clone was recorded only once. V is TRBV6-4 and J is TRBJ2-1, with D perhaps TRBD2 (5 bases). The CDR3 contains 15 residues. Per germline, CDR1 MRHNA and CDR2 SNTAGT. The V gene lost 5 bases and the J gene lost 8 bases, with 19 bases spanning the gap. CDR3 nucleotide sequence: TGTGCCAGCAGTCCCGGTGTGGGAGAGGGCGATGAGCAGTTCTTC. Translation: CASSPGVGEGDEQFF.

This sequence joins TRBV2 and TRBJ1-4, with 7 bases matching TRBD1. The ends lost 7 bases at V and 8 bases at J; junction bases unmatched: 10. The CDR3 consists of 14 residues. Germline V CDR1 and CDR2: SNHLY, FYNNEI. The CDR3 loop reads CASNFDREVEKLFF. In DNA form, the CDR3 reads TGTGCCAGCAATTTCGACAGGGAGGTAGAAAAACTGTTTTTT.

V gene TRBV20-1 combines with J gene TRBJ1-3; D remains ambiguous. CDR1 and CDR2 (germline): DFQATT, SNEGSKA (reference sequence). This CDR3 region has 11 residues. CDR3 residues: CSGRTGNTIYF. Written as DNA, the CDR3 is TGCAGCGGGAGGACTGGAAACACCATATATTTT.

This clone has just a few counts. CDR3 in amino acids: CASSLGFSGTGVREQYF. DNA for the CDR3: TGTGCCAGCAGTTTAGGGTTCTCCGGGACAGGGGTTCGCGAGCAGTACTTC. The chain joins TRBV28 to TRBJ2-7; TRBD1 aligns across 10 bases. This CDR3 has 17 residues. V lost 2 bases and J lost 6; bases outside the gene matches: 13. CDR1 and CDR2 (germline): MDHEN, SYDVKM.

The CDR3 is CASSLRMAGGPADTQYF. Written as DNA, the CDR3 is TGTGCCAGCAGTTTAAGGATGGCGGGAGGGCCGGCAGATACGCAGTATTTT. This chain uses TRBV27 with TRBJ2-3, with 9 positions matching TRBD2. J gave up 4 bases and V 2 bases, and 10 bases lay outside the gene matches. This CDR3 spans 17 amino acids. CDR1 is MNHEY and CDR2 is SMNVEV in the germline V gene (reference sequence).

The chain couples TRBV5-8 to TRBJ2-1, with a weak D call TRBD2 (6 bases). Trimming pared 1 base from V and 7 bases from J, leaving 24 bases between. Germline lookup yields CDR1 SGHTS and CDR2 YDEGEE. The CDR3 is 18 residues long. As DNA, the CDR3 is TGTGCCAGCAGCTTGTTACCGGGGGACGGTGCAGGGTGGAATGAGCAGTTCTTC. Translation gives CASSLLPGDGAGWNEQFF.